The TCR beta chain under discussion was sequenced for a study of T cell changes during pregnancy in multiple sclerosis. The CDR3 contains 18 residues. Germline V gene sequence: CDR1 MGHRA, CDR2 YSYEKL. V shed 9 bases, J shed 0 bases, and the junction held 17 bases outside the gene matches. Using immunoSEQ multiplex PCR, the repertoire was profiled, and TCRdb retains in-frame clones only, with some absent. The sample records fewer than 65,000 clones, 94% being singletons. The starting material was CD4+ T cells from peripheral blood mononuclear cells, obtained in the third trimester of pregnancy. The chain has TRBV4-1 and TRBJ1-1; 9 positions agree with TRBD1. This clonotype was obtained from a female donor with multiple sclerosis, enrolled in a pregnancy study. DNA of the CDR3: TGCGCCAGGTCCGGGACAGGGTCGACGATTGGGATGAACACTGAAGCTTTCTTT. Protein sequence: CARSGTGSTIGMNTEAFF.